This is a list of T cell receptor beta chains from one sample in a study of glioma-infiltrating T cells. TCRdb recomputed calls from the multiplex PCR reads with MiXCR, one row per CDR3 protein. Counted here are under 150,000 distinct CDR3 sequences, about two fifths occurring once; the ten biggest clones make up more than 15%. The sample comprised glioma tissue, nonneoplastic brain tissue, or PBMCs (not recorded which). Source of these receptors: a human donor with low-grade glioma or glioblastoma, undergoing nonglioma brain surgery, or in good health (not recorded which). Both conserved end residues are part of each CDR3. The D gene is left open where the match is weak. Clone size is shown for a subset of rows, as once, few, many or a class of expanded clone.

>TRBV7-9|TRBJ1-2|-|TRBD1
CASSRTGRRYTF
TGTGCCAGCAGCCGGACAGGGAGAAGGTACACCTTC
>TRBV7-8|TRBJ2-1|few|-
CASSLALRDITNEQFF
TGTGCCAGCAGCTTAGCACTGAGGGATATTACAAACGAGCAGTTCTTC
>TRBV4-3|TRBJ1-1|-|-
CASSRKGGGGTEAFF
TGCGCCAGCAGTCGCAAAGGAGGGGGGGGCACTGAAGCTTTCTTT
>TRBV27|TRBJ1-5|-|-
CATRDTVGPKGSQPQHF
TGTGCCACTAGGGATACCGTTGGACCCAAAGGTAGTCAGCCCCAGCATTTT
>TRBV20-1|TRBJ2-1|few|-
CSASPSSYNEQFF
TGCAGTGCTAGTCCGTCCTCCTACAATGAGCAGTTCTTC
>TRBV4-3|TRBJ1-1|-|-
CASSQVWGQNTEAFF
TGCGCCAGCAGCCAAGTATGGGGGCAGAACACTGAAGCTTTCTTT
>TRBV6-2/TRBV6-3|TRBJ2-5|-|TRBD1
CASSKPRDRSYNEQYF
TGTGCCAGCAGTAAACCGAGGGACAGGTCCTACAATGAGCAGTACTTC
>TRBV6-1|TRBJ2-3|-|-
CASSFGGGGSDTQYF
TGTGCCAGCAGTTTCGGGGGAGGAGGCTCAGATACGCAGTATTTT
>TRBV6-1|TRBJ2-4|few|-
CASSRSGPEKIQYF
TGTGCCAGCAGCCGCTCGGGCCCGGAGAAGATTCAGTACTTC
>TRBV20-1|TRBJ2-7|-|-
CSARVGYEQYF
TGCAGTGCTAGAGTTGGCTACGAGCAGTACTTC
>TRBV6-1|TRBJ2-6|few|-
CASKQGSSSGANVLTF
TGTGCCAGCAAACAGGGATCGTCTTCTGGGGCCAACGTCCTGACTTTC
>TRBV7-2|TRBJ2-1|-|-
CASSQVPGQYNEQFF
TGCGCCAGCAGCCAAGTCCCCGGACAGTACAATGAGCAGTTCTTC
>TRBV7-2|TRBJ2-3|few|-
CASSLAGSGTDTQYF
TGTGCCAGCAGCTTAGCAGGTAGCGGCACAGATACGCAGTATTTT
>TRBV6-1|TRBJ1-5|many|TRBD1
CATKTGEYQPQHF
TGTGCCACCAAGACAGGGGAGTACCAGCCCCAGCATTTT
>TRBV24-1|TRBJ1-5|few|-
CATSDYREDQPQHF
TGTGCCACCAGTGATTACAGGGAGGATCAGCCCCAGCATTTT
>TRBV4-1|TRBJ2-3|-|-
CASSQVPGDTQYF
TGCGCCAGCAGCCAAGTCCCCGGAGATACGCAGTATTTT
>TRBV7-2|TRBJ1-2|many|-
CASSSLGKGGYTF
TGTGCCAGCAGCTCACTGGGAAAGGGAGGCTACACCTTC
>TRBV15|TRBJ1-2|many|-
CATWNGVYGYTF
TGTGCCACCTGGAACGGAGTATATGGCTACACCTTC
>TRBV6-1|TRBJ1-1|few|-
CASTRGGIGTEAFF
TGTGCCAGCACCCGTGGGGGAATCGGCACTGAAGCTTTCTTT
>TRBV7-9|TRBJ2-5|few|-
CASSLKPSGPIQETQYF
TGTGCCAGCAGCTTAAAACCAAGCGGGCCTATTCAAGAGACCCAGTACTTC
>TRBV6-2/TRBV6-3|TRBJ2-7|-|-
CAGAPGHYYEQYF
TGTGCCGGGGCCCCGGGACACTACTACGAGCAGTACTTC
>TRBV6-9|TRBJ2-1|-|-
CASSSERTPYNEQFF
TGTGCCAGCAGTTCTGAACGCACACCGTACAATGAGCAGTTCTTC
>TRBV6-1|TRBJ1-2|-|-
CASSPTERYGYTF
TGTGCCAGCAGTCCTACCGAGAGATATGGCTACACCTTC
>TRBV7-2|TRBJ2-1|medium-sized|TRBD1
CASRLTGGLNEQFF
TGTGCCAGCAGACTGACAGGGGGCCTCAATGAGCAGTTCTTC
>TRBV7-2|TRBJ2-3|few|-
CASSLEGLSTDTQYF
TGTGCCAGCAGCTTAGAAGGACTGAGCACAGATACGCAGTATTTT
>TRBV6-5|TRBJ2-3|-|-
CASSPQGLASGTDTQYF
TGTGCCAGCAGTCCACAGGGACTCGCCTCTGGCACAGATACGCAGTATTTT
>TRBV6-1|TRBJ2-5|-|TRBD1
CAISEYGTVQETQYF
TGTGCCATCAGTGAGTACGGGACAGTACAAGAGACCCAGTACTTC
>TRBV6-1|TRBJ2-3|few|-
CASRTEITDTQYF
TGTGCCAGCAGGACCGAAATCACAGATACGCAGTATTTT
>TRBV20-1|TRBJ1-1|-|-
CSASLQGGNTEAFF
TGCAGTGCTAGCTTACAGGGAGGGAACACTGAAGCTTTCTTT
>TRBV19|TRBJ2-7|-|TRBD1
CASSSSGTANYEQYF
TGTGCCAGTAGTAGTTCCGGGACAGCGAACTACGAGCAGTACTTC
>TRBV2|TRBJ1-5|few|TRBD1
CASSRQGNQPQHF
TGTGCCAGCAGCAGACAGGGGAATCAGCCCCAGCATTTT
>TRBV4-1|TRBJ1-1|-|TRBD1
CASSPQGAGEAFF
TGCGCCAGCAGCCCTCAGGGGGCAGGTGAAGCTTTCTTT
>TRBV7-9|TRBJ2-1|-|TRBD1
CASSPGTGAVNEQFF
TGTGCCAGCAGCCCCGGGACAGGGGCGGTCAATGAGCAGTTCTTC
>TRBV6-1|TRBJ2-5|few|-
CASSDWTAGETQYF
TGTGCCAGCAGTGACTGGACGGCCGGGGAGACCCAGTACTTC
>TRBV6-2/TRBV6-3|TRBJ2-1|once|-
CASSWGRGGSGEQFF
TGTGCCAGCAGTTGGGGCAGGGGAGGTTCAGGTGAGCAGTTCTTC
>TRBV10-3|TRBJ1-2|few|TRBD1
CAISAGQGSYGYTF
TGTGCCATCAGCGCGGGACAGGGAAGCTATGGCTACACCTTC
>TRBV5-1|TRBJ2-7|-|-
CASSWAGYEQYF
TGCGCCAGCAGCTGGGCGGGGTACGAGCAGTACTTC
>TRBV19|TRBJ2-1|-|TRBD2
CASSRREAYNEQFF
TGTGCCAGTAGTAGGCGGGAGGCCTACAATGAGCAGTTCTTC
>TRBV6-2/TRBV6-3|TRBJ2-1|-|TRBD2
CASSYSIPASGNNEQFF
TGTGCCAGCAGTTACTCGATACCCGCTAGCGGAAACAATGAGCAGTTCTTC
>TRBV6-2/TRBV6-3|TRBJ2-5|-|-
CASSYSRQGETQYF
TGTGCCAGCAGTTACTCGCGGCAGGGGGAGACCCAGTACTTC
>TRBV6-2/TRBV6-3|TRBJ2-1|few|TRBD2
CASSETSGRKQFF
TGTGCCAGCAGTGAGACTAGCGGGCGAAAGCAGTTCTTC
>TRBV2|TRBJ2-1|-|-
CASSTTPTNHEQFF
TGTGCCAGCAGTACTACCCCAACTAACCATGAGCAGTTCTTC
>TRBV7-2|TRBJ2-1|-|-
CASSLVSQIQYNEQFF
TGTGCCAGCAGCTTAGTAAGCCAAATCCAGTACAATGAGCAGTTCTTC
>TRBV27|TRBJ2-7|-|TRBD1
CASSSRTGLYEQYF
TGTGCCAGCAGTTCCAGGACAGGTCTCTACGAGCAGTACTTC
>TRBV7-6|TRBJ1-5|-|TRBD1
CASSSRDSNQPQHF
TGTGCCAGCAGCAGCCGGGACAGTAATCAGCCCCAGCATTTT
>TRBV20-1|TRBJ1-6|few|-
CSALRAISSYNSPLHF
TGCAGTGCTCTAAGGGCCATCAGCTCCTATAATTCACCCCTCCACTTT
>TRBV6-1|TRBJ2-5|few|-
CASSLQWEQETQYF
TGTGCCAGCAGTCTCCAATGGGAACAAGAGACCCAGTACTTC
>TRBV7-9|TRBJ2-1|-|-
CASSLITRGEQFF
TGTGCCAGCAGCCTCATCACTCGGGGTGAGCAGTTCTTC
>TRBV6-6|TRBJ1-2|-|-
CASSYSAATGSRGGYTF
TGTGCCAGCAGTTACTCAGCGGCAACGGGGTCCCGAGGTGGCTACACCTTC
>TRBV20-1|TRBJ1-1|few|TRBD1
CSYRDRDFLAFF
TGCAGTTACCGGGACAGGGATTTTTTAGCTTTCTTT